A selection of T cell receptor beta chains follows, all from one sample in a study of radiotherapy plus CTLA-4 blockade in lung cancer. Here immunoSEQ multiplex PCR was the method, and the copy in TCRdb shows in-frame clones only, minus some. The data show fewer than 100,000 clones, 80% to 85% seen once. The source was peripheral blood, collected from a patient treated with radiotherapy plus ipilimumab. These receptors were taken from a human donor with non-small cell lung cancer who had stable disease on radiotherapy plus ipilimumab. Both conserved end residues are part of each CDR3. A D gene is named only where the DNA matches it firmly. Clone size, where shown, is once, few, many, or a class for clones that have expanded.

NA TRBJ2-7 TRBV13 NA CASSLQPLNPTEQYF TGTGCCAGCAGCTTACAGCCCTTAAACCCTACCGAGCAGTACTTC
NA TRBJ2-3 TRBV4-2 NA CASSTRRGATDTQYF TGTGCCAGCAGCACCCGACGGGGGGCCACAGATACGCAGTATTTT
NA TRBJ2-7 TRBV2 NA CASSDRATPYEQYF TGTGCCAGCAGTGACAGGGCCACCCCCTACGAGCAGTACTTC
NA TRBJ1-2 TRBV7-8 NA CASSLKTTDGYTF TGTGCCAGCAGCTTGAAAACAACGGATGGCTACACCTTC
few TRBJ1-1 TRBV6-4 NA CASSRRAQNTEAFF TGTGCCAGCAGTCGCAGGGCCCAGAACACTGAAGCTTTCTTT
once TRBJ2-1 TRBV6-5 TRBD2 CASSWTSASNEQFF TGTGCCAGCAGTTGGACTAGCGCGTCCAATGAGCAGTTCTTC
NA TRBJ1-2 TRBV4-1 NA CASSPSRGDGYTF TGCGCCAGCAGCCCCAGCAGGGGCGACGGCTACACCTTC
NA TRBJ1-5 TRBV30 TRBD1 CAWSVSRGDNQPQHF TGTGCCTGGAGTGTTTCCAGGGGGGACAATCAGCCCCAGCATTTT
NA TRBJ1-1 TRBV29-1 TRBD1 CSVSGQYNTEAFF TGCAGCGTTTCGGGACAGTATAACACTGAAGCTTTCTTT
NA TRBJ1-1 TRBV6-1 TRBD1 CASSEARAGGTEAFF TGTGCCAGCAGTGAAGCTCGCGCAGGGGGCACTGAAGCTTTCTTT
NA TRBJ1-1 TRBV9 NA CASSPRDTEAFF TGTGCCAGCAGCCCCCGCGACACTGAAGCTTTCTTT
NA TRBJ1-5 TRBV7-8 TRBD1 CASSAGQGGGQPQHF TGTGCCAGCAGCGCGGGACAGGGTGGGGGTCAGCCCCAGCATTTT
NA TRBJ1-2 TRBV30 NA CAWSPAGAAYGF TGTGCCTGGAGTCCAGCTGGGGCCGCCTATGGGTTC
NA TRBJ2-5 TRBV5-6 NA CASSLGDLQETQYF TGTGCCAGCAGCTTGGGGGACCTCCAAGAGACCCAGTACTTC
NA TRBJ2-7 TRBV19 NA CASSTLGSYEQYF TGTGCCAGTAGTACTTTGGGCTCCTACGAGCAGTACTTC
NA TRBJ2-7 TRBV28 NA CASSSGRLEQYF TGTGCCAGCAGTTCGGGACGGTTAGAGCAGTACTTC
NA TRBJ1-2 TRBV30 NA CAWRGSGGGEGYTF TGTGCCTGGAGGGGAAGTGGCGGGGGAGAAGGCTACACCTTC
few TRBJ1-4 TRBV5-8 NA CASSLEGREGEKLFF TGTGCCAGCAGCTTGGAGGGCAGGGAGGGTGAAAAACTGTTTTTT
NA TRBJ2-7 TRBV27 NA CASSFKGRLSYEQYF TGTGCCAGCAGTTTCAAGGGACGGCTCTCCTACGAGCAGTACTTC
NA TRBJ2-1 TRBV5-6 TRBD2 CASSLPGGTANEQFF TGTGCCAGCAGCTTGCCGGGGGGGACGGCCAATGAGCAGTTCTTC
NA TRBJ2-1 TRBV13 NA CASSLGGPYNEQFF TGTGCCAGCAGCTTAGGGGGACCCTACAATGAGCAGTTCTTC
NA TRBJ2-2 TRBV11-3 NA CASSLTRQNTGELFF TGTGCCAGCAGCTTAACCCGACAGAACACCGGGGAGCTGTTTTTT
NA TRBJ2-1 TRBV7-8 NA CASSLEVGDWNEQFF TGTGCCAGCAGCTTAGAAGTGGGGGACTGGAATGAGCAGTTCTTC
NA TRBJ1-1 TRBV7-9 TRBD1 CASSLSQGLTEAFF TGTGCCAGCAGCCTGTCACAGGGGTTAACTGAAGCTTTCTTT
NA TRBJ2-6 TRBV30 NA CAFGILPSGANVLTF TGTGCCTTCGGAATACTTCCCTCTGGGGCCAACGTCCTGACTTTC
NA TRBJ2-5 TRBV27 TRBD2 CASSPRLAGAGETQYF TGTGCCAGCAGTCCGAGACTAGCGGGAGCTGGGGAGACCCAGTACTTC
NA TRBJ1-2 TRBV6-1 TRBD1 CASSAHRGGYTF TGTGCCAGCAGTGCCCACAGGGGCGGCTACACCTTC
NA TRBJ2-2 TRBV6-1 NA CASSEVSQPGELFF TGTGCCAGCAGTGAAGTCTCCCAACCCGGGGAGCTGTTTTTT
NA TRBJ2-7 TRBV21-1 NA CASSIPTGSSYEQYF TGTGCCAGCAGCATCCCCACAGGGAGCTCCTACGAGCAGTACTTC
NA TRBJ2-7 TRBV28 TRBD1 CAIAGTGRSYEQYF TGTGCCATCGCCGGGACAGGGCGCTCCTACGAGCAGTACTTC
few TRBJ2-7 TRBV23-1 NA CASPPSEQYF TGCGCCAGTCCCCCAAGCGAGCAGTACTTC